This T cell receptor (beta chain) was retrieved from a study of Ad26.COV2.S vaccination and SARS-CoV-2 variants. About the research overall: Doses of Ad26.COV2.S were injected into muscle once or twice, 56 days apart.

Findings of the study overall: Reports say spike-specific CD8+ and CD4+ T cell responses covered substantial breadth after vaccination.

Method: immunoSEQ multiplex PCR; TCRdb's copy keeps in-frame clones and lacks some. The table includes 350,000 to 500,000 clones, 80% to 95% detected once. As to treatment: 15 to 20 received Ad26.COV2.S at low or high dose, single or two shots; 5 received placebo; per-sample allocation not given. On day 63 after the first injection, vaccine and placebo recipients gave samples. In the vaccine, an Ad26 vector expressed the SARS-CoV-2 spike of the Wuhan strain. Notes on this clone: Its antigen is not identified. Other DNA sequences in this sample translate to the same CDR3.

Material: peripheral blood, obtained in a trial of Ad26.COV2.S vaccine versus placebo. The sequence derives from a person between 18 and 65 years old who received the Ad26.COV2.S COVID-19 vaccine or a placebo.

Here the CDR3 reads CASSFRGLKNTEAFF. The CDR3 region has the DNA TGTGCCAGCAGTTTCAGGGGGCTGAAGAACACTGAAGCTTTCTTT. The V gene is TRBV6-2 or TRBV6-3, the J gene TRBJ1-1, with TRBD1 identical over 8 bases. The CDR3 contains 15 residues. V lost 4 bases and J lost 1; bases outside the gene matches: 5. Per the germline V gene, CDR1 is MNHEY and CDR2 is SVGEGT.